The rows below give T cell receptor beta chains drawn from one sample of a study of T cell responses to AZD1222 COVID-19 vaccine. Sequencing used immunoSEQ multiplex PCR; TCRdb keeps in-frame clones, though not all of them. This sample yields about 120,000 clones, of which 70% to 90% are seen a single time; around 3.8% belongs to the top ten. This material consisted of peripheral blood, taken 28 days after the second AZD1222 dose. These receptors were collected from an adult who received the AZD1222 COVID-19 vaccine. Both conserved end residues are part of each CDR3. D genes are given only for firm matches. Expanded clones get a size class; other rows say once, few or many, or leave the size out.

v_gene: TRBV27; j_gene: TRBJ2-7; d_gene: NA; abundance: NA; CDR3nt: TGTGCCAGCACTTCACTAGCATCCTACGAGCAGTACTTC; CDR3aa: CASTSLASYEQYF
v_gene: TRBV19; j_gene: TRBJ1-5; d_gene: TRBD1; abundance: NA; CDR3nt: TGTGCCAGAGGGACAGGCTTATTCGGGATTAGCAATCAGCCCCAGCATTTT; CDR3aa: CARGTGLFGISNQPQHF
v_gene: TRBV7-9; j_gene: TRBJ2-3; d_gene: TRBD2; abundance: NA; CDR3nt: TGTGCCAGCAGCTTGGCCGGGACTAGCGGGAGGGGTGATACGCAGTATTTT; CDR3aa: CASSLAGTSGRGDTQYF
v_gene: TRBV7-6; j_gene: TRBJ1-4; d_gene: NA; abundance: NA; CDR3nt: TGTGCCAGCAGCTTAGCTGTCGGACCGGGACCAGATGAAAAACTGTTTTTT; CDR3aa: CASSLAVGPGPDEKLFF
v_gene: TRBV28; j_gene: TRBJ2-1; d_gene: NA; abundance: once; CDR3nt: TGTGCCAGCAGTTTATGGTCGAGCGGGCAGACCAATGAGCAGTTCTTC; CDR3aa: CASSLWSSGQTNEQFF
v_gene: TRBV7-2; j_gene: TRBJ1-1; d_gene: NA; abundance: NA; CDR3nt: TGTGCCAGCAGCTTGATCGGGGTTGAAGCTTTCTTT; CDR3aa: CASSLIGVEAFF
v_gene: TRBV7-2; j_gene: TRBJ1-5; d_gene: NA; abundance: NA; CDR3nt: TGTGCCAGCAGCCCGGGACCGAATAGCAATCAGCCCCAGCATTTT; CDR3aa: CASSPGPNSNQPQHF
v_gene: TRBV9; j_gene: TRBJ1-1; d_gene: NA; abundance: NA; CDR3nt: TGTGCCAGCAGCGTAGAGCCAGGCCTCGGGAACACTGAAGCTTTCTTT; CDR3aa: CASSVEPGLGNTEAFF
v_gene: TRBV11-3; j_gene: TRBJ2-7; d_gene: TRBD1; abundance: NA; CDR3nt: TGTGCCAGCAGCTTGCAGGGGGCAGTAGATTACGAGCAGTACTTC; CDR3aa: CASSLQGAVDYEQYF
v_gene: TRBV5-1; j_gene: TRBJ1-4; d_gene: TRBD1; abundance: once; CDR3nt: TGCGCCAGCAGCTTGATGGGGGGACAGGGAGGTGAAAAACTGTTTTTT; CDR3aa: CASSLMGGQGGEKLFF
v_gene: TRBV28; j_gene: TRBJ2-7; d_gene: TRBD1; abundance: few; CDR3nt: TGTGCCAGCAGTTTGACAGGGTCTAAGTACGAGCAGTACTTC; CDR3aa: CASSLTGSKYEQYF
v_gene: TRBV5-1; j_gene: TRBJ2-5; d_gene: NA; abundance: few; CDR3nt: TGCGCCAGCAGCTTGGGTTCGGAGACCCAGTACTTC; CDR3aa: CASSLGSETQYF
v_gene: TRBV9; j_gene: TRBJ1-5; d_gene: NA; abundance: NA; CDR3nt: TGTGCCAGCAGCGTAGATGTTCGGCCCCAGCCCCAGCATTTT; CDR3aa: CASSVDVRPQPQHF
v_gene: TRBV9; j_gene: TRBJ1-2; d_gene: NA; abundance: NA; CDR3nt: TGTGCCAGCAGCGGGGGGACACGGAACTATGGCTACACCTTC; CDR3aa: CASSGGTRNYGYTF
v_gene: TRBV27; j_gene: TRBJ1-5; d_gene: NA; abundance: NA; CDR3nt: TGTGCCAGCACCCCTCATCCTAGCAATCAGCCCCAGCATTTT; CDR3aa: CASTPHPSNQPQHF
v_gene: TRBV19; j_gene: TRBJ1-2; d_gene: TRBD1; abundance: NA; CDR3nt: TGTGCCAGTAGTTCCGGGACAGAGGGGTTAGGCTACACCTTC; CDR3aa: CASSSGTEGLGYTF
v_gene: TRBV10-1; j_gene: TRBJ1-2; d_gene: TRBD1; abundance: NA; CDR3nt: TGCGCCAGCAGTGAACCCGCCCACTGGGGGACAGGGCAAGGCTACACCTTC; CDR3aa: CASSEPAHWGTGQGYTF
v_gene: TRBV6-2/TRBV6-3; j_gene: TRBJ2-7; d_gene: NA; abundance: NA; CDR3nt: TGTGCCAGCAGCACCAAACCGGCCTACGAGCAGTACTTC; CDR3aa: CASSTKPAYEQYF
v_gene: TRBV6-5; j_gene: TRBJ1-1; d_gene: NA; abundance: NA; CDR3nt: TGTGCCAGCAGTTATATCCTATCAACTGAAGCTTTCTTT; CDR3aa: CASSYILSTEAFF
v_gene: TRBV28; j_gene: TRBJ2-1; d_gene: NA; abundance: NA; CDR3nt: TGTGCCAGCAGTCTCAATGAGCAGTTCTTC; CDR3aa: CASSLNEQFF
v_gene: TRBV18; j_gene: TRBJ2-5; d_gene: TRBD2; abundance: NA; CDR3nt: TGTGCCAGCTCACCAACGGTAGCTAGCGGGGGCCCGACCGGAGAGACCCAGTACTTC; CDR3aa: CASSPTVASGGPTGETQYF
v_gene: TRBV19; j_gene: TRBJ1-2; d_gene: NA; abundance: NA; CDR3nt: TGTGCCAGCCGTGGGACCGTGACCTATGGCTACACCTTC; CDR3aa: CASRGTVTYGYTF
v_gene: TRBV7-2; j_gene: TRBJ2-7; d_gene: NA; abundance: NA; CDR3nt: TGTGCCAGCAGCCTACCGACAGTCTCCCACGAGCAGTACTTC; CDR3aa: CASSLPTVSHEQYF
v_gene: TRBV30; j_gene: TRBJ2-3; d_gene: NA; abundance: NA; CDR3nt: TGTGCCTGGAATCCCTCGACAGATACGCAGTATTTT; CDR3aa: CAWNPSTDTQYF
v_gene: TRBV19; j_gene: TRBJ2-2; d_gene: TRBD1; abundance: NA; CDR3nt: TGTGCCAGTAGTCCGGACAGGGGGCCTGTCGGGGAGCTGTTTTTT; CDR3aa: CASSPDRGPVGELFF
v_gene: TRBV5-8; j_gene: TRBJ2-3; d_gene: NA; abundance: once; CDR3nt: TGTGCCAGCAGCTTAAATAACGCGAAGAATACGCAGTATTTT; CDR3aa: CASSLNNAKNTQYF
v_gene: TRBV2; j_gene: TRBJ1-1; d_gene: TRBD1; abundance: once; CDR3nt: TGTGCCAGCAGAGGGGACAGGGGGCCGAAGGTCACTGAAGCTTTCTTT; CDR3aa: CASRGDRGPKVTEAFF
v_gene: TRBV28; j_gene: TRBJ2-7; d_gene: NA; abundance: NA; CDR3nt: TGTGCCAGCAGTTTAGACAGCCCCTACGAGCAGTACTTC; CDR3aa: CASSLDSPYEQYF
v_gene: TRBV7-9; j_gene: TRBJ1-5; d_gene: TRBD1; abundance: few; CDR3nt: TGTGCCAGCAGCTTAGGGGACAGGGGAGAATTGGAGCCCCAGCATTTT; CDR3aa: CASSLGDRGELEPQHF
v_gene: TRBV7-3; j_gene: TRBJ2-3; d_gene: TRBD2; abundance: NA; CDR3nt: TGTGCCAGCAGCTTATTGGGGACTAGCGGGGCCACCCTCACAGATACGCAGTATTTT; CDR3aa: CASSLLGTSGATLTDTQYF
v_gene: TRBV12-5; j_gene: TRBJ1-2; d_gene: NA; abundance: NA; CDR3nt: TGTGCTAGTGGTCGCAGGGACGGCTACACCTTC; CDR3aa: CASGRRDGYTF
v_gene: TRBV29-1; j_gene: TRBJ1-1; d_gene: NA; abundance: NA; CDR3nt: TGCAGCGTTATCCCGGGCCTGAACACTGAAGCTTTCTTT; CDR3aa: CSVIPGLNTEAFF
v_gene: TRBV7-8; j_gene: TRBJ1-1; d_gene: TRBD1; abundance: NA; CDR3nt: TGTGCCAGCATCCTCACAGGGGGTTGGACTGAAGCTTTCTTT; CDR3aa: CASILTGGWTEAFF
v_gene: TRBV7-2; j_gene: TRBJ1-3; d_gene: NA; abundance: NA; CDR3nt: TGTGCCAGCAGGGGCCCGGAAGATCAAAACACCATATATTTT; CDR3aa: CASRGPEDQNTIYF
v_gene: TRBV6-2/TRBV6-3; j_gene: TRBJ1-1; d_gene: TRBD1; abundance: NA; CDR3nt: TGTGCCAGCAGTTACACGGAAGGACAGGGCTACAAGTCTGAAGCTTTCTTT; CDR3aa: CASSYTEGQGYKSEAFF
v_gene: TRBV19; j_gene: TRBJ1-4; d_gene: TRBD1; abundance: NA; CDR3nt: TGTGCCAGTCAACAGGGGGCGCTGGGGGAAAAACTGTTTTTT; CDR3aa: CASQQGALGEKLFF
v_gene: TRBV2; j_gene: TRBJ1-5; d_gene: NA; abundance: NA; CDR3nt: TGTGCCAGCAGTGAAGATCGGCAGGGGAATCAGCCCCAGCATTTT; CDR3aa: CASSEDRQGNQPQHF